What follows are 21 T cell receptor beta chains derived from one specimen sequenced in a study of shared clonotypes between healthy human individuals. TCRdb's table, derived via immunoSEQ multiplex PCR, lists solely in-frame clones and lacks some. The sample lists some 2.1 million clones, around 95% occurring once. Naive CD8 populations comprised CD45RO-negative cells positively selected for CCR7, excluding terminally differentiated effector memory CD45RA+ cells. Source material: naive CD8+ T cells from PBMCs. The receptors were gathered from a man between 18 and 35 years old in good health. Some clones in this sample may be carry-over from other donors' samples.

This chain connects TRBV19 to TRBJ2-1; TRBD2 matches 8 bases. The CDR3 contains 13 residues. J was trimmed by 0 bases and V by 10 bases; bases with no gene match: 2. CDR1 and CDR2 from the germline V gene are LNHDA and SQIVND (reference sequence). CDR3 in DNA: TGTGCCACCGGGACTAGCTCCTACAATGAGCAGTTCTTC. Protein product: CATGTSSYNEQFF.

This clone was recorded a few times. The J gene is TRBJ1-1, the V gene TRBV29-1; possibly TRBD1 for D (5 bases). The germline gives CDR1 SQVTM, CDR2 ANQGSEA. The CDR3 loop spans 14 amino acids. Trimming took 8 bases from V and 0 from J, leaving 16 bases between them. CDR3: CSSNPGGMNTEAFF. CDR3 DNA sequence: TGCAGCTCCAACCCCGGGGGGATGAACACTGAAGCTTTCTTT.

The chain links TRBV9 to TRBJ2-3; 11 nucleotides align to TRBD2. Unmatched junction bases numbered 10, after V lost 3 bases and J lost 4 bases. Germline-derived CDR1 and CDR2 are SGDLS and YYNGEE. CDR3 length: 17 amino acids. The CDR3 sequence: CASSDLVLAGVADTQYF. The CDR3 DNA is TGTGCCAGCAGCGACCTCGTACTAGCGGGAGTTGCAGATACGCAGTATTTT.

The chain is built from TRBV2 and TRBJ1-1; D gene ambiguous. The CDR3 extends over 13 amino acids. CDR1 and CDR2 from the germline V gene are SNHLY and FYNNEI. Trimming removed 4 bases at V and 0 bases at J, with 6 bases between. Here the CDR3 reads CASSAGLNTEAFF. The CDR3, as DNA: TGTGCCAGCAGTGCCGGGCTGAACACTGAAGCTTTCTTT.

The CDR3 loop reads CASSMWGGQPQHF. CDR3 nucleotide sequence: TGTGCCAGTAGTATGTGGGGTGGCCAGCCCCAGCATTTT. The J gene is TRBJ1-5, the V gene TRBV19; D gene ambiguous. Germline CDR1 is LNHDA and CDR2 is SQIVND (reference sequence). The CDR3 sequence is 13 residues long. The V gene lost 3 bases and the J gene lost 7 bases, with 10 bases spanning the gap.

This clone was seen a handful of times. DNA of the CDR3: TGTGCCAGCAGTTCCTACTGGGACAGGGGATTCAGCAATCAGCCCCAGCATTTT. Translating gives CASSSYWDRGFSNQPQHF. The rearrangement joins TRBV27 to TRBJ1-5; 10 bases map to TRBD1. Germline V gives CDR1 MNHEY, CDR2 SMNVEV (reference sequence). With 4 bases clipped from V and 1 base from J, the junction kept 10 bases outside the gene matches. This CDR3 region has 18 residues.

J is TRBJ1-2 and V is TRBV5-8, with D hard to call. This CDR3 is 16 amino acids long. CDR1 and CDR2 from the germline V gene are SGHTS and YDEGEE. V shed 0 bases and J shed 5 bases, with 17 bases lying between them. The CDR3 loop reads CASSLGPGVSLYGYTF. CDR3 nucleotides: TGTGCCAGCAGCTTGGGCCCGGGAGTAAGCTTATATGGCTACACCTTC. The full variable domain, its missing parts supplied by reference TRBV5-8 and TRBJ1-2, is EAGVTQSPTHLIKTRGQQATLRCSPISGHTSVYWYQQALGLGLQFLLWYDEGEERNRGNFPPRFSGRQFPNYSSELNVNALELEDSALYLCASSLGPGVSLYGYTFGSGTRLTVV.

The chain is built from TRBV6-1 and TRBJ1-2, with D possibly TRBD1 on 5 matching bases. This CDR3 region has 15 residues. The V gene's germline CDR1 is MNHNS and CDR2 SASEGT. V gave up 1 base and J gave up 4 bases, with 13 bases separating them. CDR3 protein: CASSEVVTGLYGYTF. As DNA, the CDR3 is TGTGCCAGCAGTGAAGTCGTAACGGGACTCTATGGCTACACCTTC.

The CDR3 sequence is CASSQDRGLLETQYF. The CDR3 nucleotides are TGCGCCAGCAGCCAAGATCGAGGCTTGTTGGAGACCCAGTACTTC. The genes are TRBV4-3 and TRBJ2-5; no clear D. Germline values: CDR1 LGHNA, CDR2 YSLEER. The ends were cut back, 0 bases at V and 5 bases at J, with 13 bases in the middle. The CDR3 has 15 residues.

CDR3 sequence (DNA): TGTGCCAGCAGCTTAGAGTCTAGCAGCGACGAGCAGTACTTC. Amino acids: CASSLESSSDEQYF. V gene TRBV11-2 combines with J gene TRBJ2-7, with a possible D match to TRBD2 (5 bases). The CDR3 has 14 residues. V was trimmed by 0 bases and J by 5 bases, leaving 11 bases between them. Germline CDR1 SGHAT, CDR2 FQNNGV.

The chain links TRBV11-2 to TRBJ2-2; D unclear. This CDR3 spans 16 amino acids. V was pared by 8 bases and J by 4 bases, with 20 bases between. Germline V gene sequence: CDR1 SGHAT, CDR2 FQNNGV. CDR3 DNA sequence: TGTGCCAGCCGCGGAGCCGCCCGGCCGCTCACCGGGGAGCTGTTTTTT. It codes for CASRGAARPLTGELFF. Looking up the rest from reference TRBV11-2 and TRBJ2-2 gives the full variable domain: EAGVAQSPRYKIIEKRQSVAFWCNPISGHATLYWYQQILGQGPKLLIQFQNNGVVDDSQLPKDRFSAERLKGVDSTLKIQPAKLEDSAVYLCASRGAARPLTGELFFGEGSRLTVL.

This chain uses TRBV6-1 with TRBJ2-7; either TRBD1 or TRBD2 may fit D (5 bases each). This CDR3 comprises 15 residues. Germline CDR1 and CDR2: MNHNS and SASEGT. V lost 8 bases and J lost 6, with 23 bases in between. This chain's CDR3 is CASCYTWGPAGEQYF. In DNA form, the CDR3 reads TGTGCCAGCTGCTATACGTGGGGACCGGCCGGCGAGCAGTACTTC.

The chain carries TRBV11-2 and TRBJ2-7; D is perhaps TRBD1 (5 bases). Trimming stripped 5 bases from V and 0 bases from J, with 14 bases between. Germline V lookup: CDR1 SGHAT, CDR2 FQNNGV. This CDR3 is 15 amino acids long. CDR3 protein: CASSLKGLNSYEQYF. The CDR3 region has the DNA TGTGCCAGCAGCCTAAAGGGGCTAAACTCCTACGAGCAGTACTTC.

A single count supports this clone. This rearrangement joins TRBV28 to TRBJ2-7; 8 bases match TRBD2. Germline V lookup: CDR1 MDHEN, CDR2 SYDVKM. The CDR3 spans 16 residues. Trimming at V came to 5 bases and at J to 4 bases, leaving 13 bases not matched to a gene. The chain's CDR3 is CASSPLGREGPYEQYF. CDR3 sequence (DNA): TGTGCCAGCAGTCCTCTGGGACGGGAGGGCCCGTACGAGCAGTACTTC.

V usage is TRBV27 and J usage is TRBJ1-1; no clear D gene. The V end lost 6 bases, the J end lost 3 bases, and 8 bases lay between the germline ends. This CDR3 has 12 residues. From germline, CDR1 is MNHEY and CDR2 SMNVEV (reference sequence). This CDR3 is CASRSLDTEAFF. The CDR3, as DNA: TGTGCCAGCAGGTCGCTTGACACTGAAGCTTTCTTT.

The chain has TRBV7-3 and TRBJ2-7; the D gene is possibly TRBD1 (6 bases). Trimming stripped 1 base from V and 6 bases from J, with 13 bases between. CDR1 SGHTA and CDR2 FQGTGA come from the germline V gene. The CDR3 is 14 residues long. The CDR3 DNA reads as TGTGCCAGCAGCTTAATGGGGGCCAGGGGCGAGCAGTACTTC. Translated, it gives CASSLMGARGEQYF.

This clone was recorded once. The chain employs TRBV19 and TRBJ1-1, with 11 bases aligning to TRBD1. The CDR3 extends over 16 amino acids. V shed 5 bases and J 3 bases; nucleotides not matched to a gene: 8. CDR1 and CDR2 from the germline V gene are LNHDA and SQIVND (reference sequence). CDR3 sequence (DNA): TGTGCCAGTAGTCTCGGACAGGGGGCATTGGACACTGAAGCTTTCTTT. Its protein is CASSLGQGALDTEAFF.

The chain links TRBV7-9 to TRBJ2-7; D is possibly TRBD1 (5 bases). This CDR3 contains 14 residues. The germline V gene encodes CDR1 SEHNR and CDR2 FQNEAQ (reference sequence). V was pared by 1 base and J by 5 bases, with 12 bases between. CDR3 residues: CASSLVGPINEQYF. The CDR3 DNA reads TGTGCCAGCAGCTTAGTGGGGCCCATCAACGAGCAGTACTTC. The whole variable domain, filled in from reference TRBV7-9 and TRBJ2-7, reads DTGVSQNPRHKITKRGQNVTFRCDPISEHNRLYWYRQTLGQGPEFLTYFQNEAQLEKSRLLSDRFSAERPKGSFSTLEIQRTEQGDSAMYLCASSLVGPINEQYFGPGTRLTVT.

V gene TRBV19 combines with J gene TRBJ2-3; perhaps TRBD1 as D (6 bases). Trimming took off 3 bases at V and 0 bases at J, with 10 bases between the two ends. This CDR3 comprises 15 residues. CDR1 and CDR2 from the germline V gene are LNHDA and SQIVND (reference sequence). DNA for the CDR3: TGTGCCAGTAGTATGAGGACAGCTAGCACAGATACGCAGTATTTT. The encoded protein is CASSMRTASTDTQYF.

The V call is TRBV10-3, the J call TRBJ2-7, with TRBD1 matching over 7 bases. CDR3 length: 15 residues. Germline CDR1 and CDR2: ENHRY and SYGVKD. V shed 6 bases and J 3 bases; nucleotides not matched to a gene: 11. Here the CDR3 DNA reads TGTGCCATCAGCGTCCGGACAGGACCAAACTACGAGCAGTACTTC. Protein sequence: CAISVRTGPNYEQYF.

This chain links TRBV11-2 with TRBJ2-3; D is uncertain. Trimming cost V 3 bases and J 6 bases, with 10 bases left between them. Germline V gene sequence: CDR1 SGHAT, CDR2 FQNNGV. The CDR3 consists of 13 residues. The CDR3 DNA reads as TGTGCCAGCAGCTTTATACCGACGGATACGCAGTATTTT. Translation gives CASSFIPTDTQYF.